Included here is one T cell receptor (beta chain) sequence, with context. Trimming removed 6 bases at V and 1 base at J, with 16 bases between. This CDR3 contains 16 residues. Per germline, CDR1 MNHEY and CDR2 SMNVEV (reference sequence). The sample comes from a study of shared clonotypes between healthy human individuals. As defined, naive CD8 cells were CD45RO-negative and positively selected for CCR7, with terminally differentiated effector memory CD45RA+ cells excluded. TCRdb keeps only in-frame clones here, not all; method: immunoSEQ multiplex PCR. The sample carries 2 million to 2.5 million clones, about 93% recorded once.

What was sequenced was naive CD8+ T cells from PBMCs. The chain employs TRBV27 and TRBJ1-5, with D tentatively TRBD1 (5 bases). The clonotype comes from a man aged 18-30 years in good health. Some clones in this sample may be carry-over from other donors' samples. CDR3 coding DNA: TGTGCCAGCAGGGCAGGGTCGGTTTGGAGCAATCAGCCCCAGCATTTT. It encodes CASRAGSVWSNQPQHF.